Below, 2 T cell receptor beta chains from the same sample are listed, as sequenced in a study of T cells in Graves' hyperthyroidism and ophthalmopathy. Amplification of TCR beta CDR3 regions used RNA as the template. The study used the HTBI primer set for a first-round RT-PCR of the TCR CDR3. Via MiXCR, TCRdb re-called the multiplex PCR reads, giving one row per CDR3 protein. The data show approximately 330,000 distinct CDR3 sequences, with 15% to 20% seen just once and approximately 49% held by the top ten. Sequencing input: blood. The receptors were gathered from a woman between 50 and 59 years old with Graves' hyperthyroidism.

In this sample, this clonotype turned up many times. The chain links TRBV28 to TRBJ2-1; unclear D gene. With 4 bases removed from V and 5 bases from J, the gap between germline ends came to 12 bases. From germline, CDR1 is MDHEN and CDR2 SYDVKM. The CDR3 sequence is 14 residues long. The CDR3 loop reads CASSSAIQHNEQFF. The CDR3 nucleotides are TGTGCCAGCAGTTCGGCCATACAACACAATGAGCAGTTCTTC.

In DNA, the CDR3 is TGTGCCATCAGTGATAGGGACAATGAGCAGTTCTTC. Its protein is CAISDRDNEQFF. The chain carries TRBV10-3 and TRBJ2-1, with D unclear. The CDR3 consists of 12 residues. Germline V CDR1 and CDR2: ENHRY, SYGVKD. With 3 bases removed from V and 5 bases from J, the gap between germline ends came to 5 bases.